This TCR beta chain derives from a study of shared clonotypes between healthy human individuals. Study outcomes and limitations: Naive CD4 clonotypes were shared across a few donors at roughly 5%.

On this clone: Its antigen is not identified.

In the authors' workflow: ImmunoSEQ sequences covered only the junction and lacked quality scores; filtering therefore differed. Assay: immunoSEQ multiplex PCR; the TCRdb copy retains only in-frame clones and omits some. V and J calls and clone size follow that table, whereas D and trimming were derived from the DNA. Counted here are about 2,200,000 clones, around 93% occurring once; the ten biggest clones make up over 1.5%. The CDR3 totals 16 residues. Germline CDR1 is MNHEY and CDR2 is SMNVEV (reference sequence). The ends were cut back, 0 bases at V and 9 bases at J, with 18 bases in the middle. It was CD45RO-negative cells, positively selected for CCR7, that made up naive CD8 cells, with terminally differentiated effector memory CD45RA+ cells excluded.

The chain couples TRBV27 to TRBJ1-5; possibly TRBD1 for D (6 bases). This TCR came from a man between 18 and 35 years old in good health. Some clones in this sample may be carry-over from other donors' samples. Sequences were obtained from naive CD8+ T cells from PBMCs. This CDR3 reads CASSLSGGAGAGPQHF. In nucleotides, the CDR3 is TGTGCCAGCAGTTTATCGGGGGGGGCAGGGGCAGGGCCCCAGCATTTT.